This is a list of T cell receptor beta chains from one sample in a study of T cells in Graves' hyperthyroidism and ophthalmopathy. One entry per CDR3 protein results from TCRdb running MiXCR on the multiplex PCR reads. Of 300,000 to 500,000 distinct CDR3 sequences detected, over 12% appear once; the ten largest clones hold 28%. Sequences were obtained from blood. Source of these receptors: a man in his fifties or sixties with Graves' ophthalmopathy. Each CDR3 is given with its conserved first and last residue. The order of the fields is V gene, J gene, clone size, D gene, CDR3 protein. The D gene is left open where the match is weak. The size field is filled for only some rows; it gives once, few, many or a size class.

TRBV28	TRBJ2-1	many	TRBD1	CASSRDREDNEQFF
TRBV24-1	TRBJ1-2	many	-	CATSDSAYGYTF
TRBV20-1	TRBJ2-1	-	TRBD1	CSAPLGRTGENEQFF
TRBV7-9	TRBJ1-1	many	-	CASSLLQTLNTEAFF
TRBV11-2	TRBJ2-6	many	-	CASTPTSGANVLTF
TRBV5-1	TRBJ2-1	many	TRBD2	CASSFGRAYEQFF
TRBV11-3	TRBJ1-3	many	-	CASAPGAAGNTIYF
TRBV27	TRBJ2-5	-	-	CASSLLGRQETQYF
TRBV24-1	TRBJ2-7	many	-	CATSGAPSYEQYF
TRBV5-6	TRBJ2-7	many	TRBD1	CASSQSPGTGGNYEQYF
TRBV12-3/TRBV12-4	TRBJ2-2	many	-	CASTLTGEGGELFF
TRBV19	TRBJ2-3	few	-	CASLWEDTQYF
TRBV5-1	TRBJ2-3	many	-	CASSGRQTHTDTQYF
TRBV7-8	TRBJ1-5	few	TRBD1	CASSLGQPSAQHF
TRBV24-1	TRBJ1-5	-	TRBD1	CATSDPGTAYSNQPQHF
TRBV6-1	TRBJ2-2	many	-	CASSALTGNTGELFF
TRBV7-8	TRBJ1-2	many	-	CASSLIGGMNYGYTF
TRBV15	TRBJ2-7	many	-	CATSRLSTYEQYF
TRBV30	TRBJ1-2	many	-	CAWTLDRIYGYTF
TRBV7-2	TRBJ2-3	-	TRBD2	CASSPRVAGATDTQYF
TRBV28	TRBJ1-1	many	-	CASRFPRNTEAFF
TRBV11-3	TRBJ2-5	many	TRBD1	CASSLGDRGRETQYF
TRBV7-9	TRBJ2-3	-	-	CASSIRALGTDTQYF
TRBV5-1	TRBJ1-2	many	-	CASRLGPNNYGYTF
TRBV30	TRBJ2-7	many	-	CAWSEEVYEQYF
TRBV29-1	TRBJ2-7	-	-	CSVVLGVCEQYF
TRBV20-1	TRBJ1-5	few	-	CSAISSQPGRRANQPQHF
TRBV6-1	TRBJ2-1	-	TRBD2	CASSRTGLAGVGEQFF
TRBV2	TRBJ2-1	-	-	CASSVDSNPYNEQFF
TRBV19	TRBJ2-1	-	-	CARPWLCGAKGNEQFF
TRBV24-1	TRBJ2-2	many	TRBD2	CATSDLRTSGNTGELFF
TRBV24-1	TRBJ2-5	many	-	CATSDHTPYQETQYF
TRBV28	TRBJ2-7	few	-	CASRGALGPGHEQYF
TRBV20-1	TRBJ1-6	-	-	CSASDDLNSPLHF
TRBV4-1	TRBJ2-6	-	-	CASSQPRFPGANVLTF
TRBV5-6	TRBJ2-7	few	-	CASSLLNYEQYF
TRBV19	TRBJ1-1	-	-	CASSWTSRDTEAFF
TRBV12-3/TRBV12-4	TRBJ2-1	-	TRBD2	CASTTGTSGTYNEQFF
TRBV28	TRBJ2-1	many	TRBD2	CASIRGGDYEQFF
TRBV28	TRBJ2-5	many	-	CAIKPGSGQRETQYF
TRBV18	TRBJ1-1	many	-	CASSPLKNTEAFF
TRBV5-6	TRBJ2-7	few	TRBD1	CASRRTGGYEQYF
TRBV30	TRBJ2-3	many	TRBD2	CACRGTSGSFTDTQYF
TRBV11-2	TRBJ2-1	many	TRBD2	CASSRASGYNEQFF
TRBV5-1	TRBJ2-4	-	TRBD1	CASSATGELNIQYF
TRBV5-1	TRBJ1-5	few	-	CASSLEGGSNQPQHF
TRBV9	TRBJ2-3	few	-	CASSVGGGLVDTQYF
TRBV6-5	TRBJ1-6	few	-	CASSYRGGSPLHF
TRBV5-5	TRBJ1-2	many	-	CASSLVQDYGYTF
TRBV10-3	TRBJ2-5	many	-	CAIRGAGETQYF
TRBV2	TRBJ1-2	many	-	CASSDSRLNYGYTF
TRBV20-1	TRBJ2-7	many	-	CSARQLSYEQYF
TRBV9	TRBJ1-3	-	-	CASSARDLERNTIYF
TRBV10-3	TRBJ2-3	many	-	CAIMSDGNTDTQYF
TRBV27	TRBJ1-6	few	-	CASSLERAYSPLHF